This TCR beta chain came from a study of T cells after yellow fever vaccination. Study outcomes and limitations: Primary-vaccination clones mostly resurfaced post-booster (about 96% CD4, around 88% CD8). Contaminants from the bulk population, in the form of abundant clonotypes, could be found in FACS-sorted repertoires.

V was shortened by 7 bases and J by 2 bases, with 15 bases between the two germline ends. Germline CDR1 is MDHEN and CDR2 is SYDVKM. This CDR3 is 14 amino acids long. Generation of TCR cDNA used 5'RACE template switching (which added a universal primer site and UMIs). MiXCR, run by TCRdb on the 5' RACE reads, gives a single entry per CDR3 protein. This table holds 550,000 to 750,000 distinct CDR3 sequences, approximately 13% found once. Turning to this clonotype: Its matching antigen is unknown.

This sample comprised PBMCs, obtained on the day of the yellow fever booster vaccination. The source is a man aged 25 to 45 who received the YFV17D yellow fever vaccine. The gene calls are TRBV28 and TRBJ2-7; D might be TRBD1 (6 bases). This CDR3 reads CASISRDTTYEQYF. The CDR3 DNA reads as TGTGCCAGCATATCCCGGGACACCACCTACGAGCAGTACTTC.